This T cell receptor (beta chain) is drawn from a study of liver allograft versus peripheral blood T cells. Study-level information: Within transplanted livers, the T cell receptor repertoires were examined and compared against the repertoires present in the peripheral blood of liver transplant recipients.

With 2 bases clipped from V and 2 bases from J, the junction kept 11 bases outside the gene matches. Germline CDR1 reads MNHEY; CDR2 reads SVGAGI. This CDR3 is 17 amino acids long. Each CDR3 protein gets one entry after TCRdb re-called the reads with MiXCR. The data show around 12,000 distinct CDR3 sequences, 28% seen once. Whole-study findings and limits: Differences were reported between the T cell receptor repertoires inside liver allografts and those that were detected in peripheral blood.

In its sample, this clonotype was seen a few times. The antigen is unknown. The clonotype comes from a human patient who had a liver transplant. Some T cells may be provided by the graft donor. The rearrangement links TRBV6-5 to TRBJ1-2, with 7 bases lining up with TRBD1. Here the CDR3 reads CASSYAHIPGQNYGYTF. CDR3 sequence (DNA): TGTGCCAGCAGTTACGCGCATATACCGGGACAGAACTATGGCTACACCTTC.